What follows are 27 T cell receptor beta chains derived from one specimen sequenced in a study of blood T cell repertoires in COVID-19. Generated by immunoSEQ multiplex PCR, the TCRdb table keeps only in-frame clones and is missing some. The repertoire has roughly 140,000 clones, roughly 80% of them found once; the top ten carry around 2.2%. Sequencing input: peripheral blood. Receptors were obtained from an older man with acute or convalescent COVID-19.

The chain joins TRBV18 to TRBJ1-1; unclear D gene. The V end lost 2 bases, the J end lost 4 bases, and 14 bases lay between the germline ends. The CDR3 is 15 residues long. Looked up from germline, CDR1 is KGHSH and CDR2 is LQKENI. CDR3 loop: CASSPIEQLSTEAFF. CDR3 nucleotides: TGTGCCAGCTCACCAATAGAACAGCTCAGCACTGAAGCTTTCTTT.

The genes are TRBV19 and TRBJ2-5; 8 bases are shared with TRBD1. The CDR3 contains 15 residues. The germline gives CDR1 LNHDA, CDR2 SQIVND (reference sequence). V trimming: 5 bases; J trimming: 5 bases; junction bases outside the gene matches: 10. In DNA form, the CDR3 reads TGTGCCAGTAGTGTGGGGACAGGACGCACGGAGACCCAGTACTTC. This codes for CASSVGTGRTETQYF.

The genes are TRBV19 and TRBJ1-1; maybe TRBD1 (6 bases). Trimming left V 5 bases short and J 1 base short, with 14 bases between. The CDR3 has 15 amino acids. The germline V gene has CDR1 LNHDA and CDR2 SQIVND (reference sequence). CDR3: CASSQQSRGNTEAFF. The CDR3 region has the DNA TGTGCCAGTAGTCAGCAATCCAGGGGGAACACTGAAGCTTTCTTT.

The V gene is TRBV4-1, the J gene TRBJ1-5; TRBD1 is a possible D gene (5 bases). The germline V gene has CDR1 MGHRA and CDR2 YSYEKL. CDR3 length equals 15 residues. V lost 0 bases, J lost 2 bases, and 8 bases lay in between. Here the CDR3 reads CASSQDSGGNQPQHF. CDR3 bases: TGCGCCAGCAGCCAAGATTCGGGGGGCAATCAGCCCCAGCATTTT.

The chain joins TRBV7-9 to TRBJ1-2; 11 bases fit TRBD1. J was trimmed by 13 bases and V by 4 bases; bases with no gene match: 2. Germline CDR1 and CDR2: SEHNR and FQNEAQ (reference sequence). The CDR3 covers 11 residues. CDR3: CASSSGQGATF. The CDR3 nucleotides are TGTGCCAGCAGCTCCGGACAGGGGGCCACCTTC.

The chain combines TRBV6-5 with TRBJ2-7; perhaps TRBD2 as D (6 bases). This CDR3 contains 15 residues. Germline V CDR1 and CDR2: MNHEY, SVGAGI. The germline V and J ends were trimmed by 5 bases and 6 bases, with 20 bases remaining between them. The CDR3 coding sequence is TGTGCCAGCAGTCCCACGGGTAGCGGTACCCGCGAGCAGTACTTC. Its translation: CASSPTGSGTREQYF.

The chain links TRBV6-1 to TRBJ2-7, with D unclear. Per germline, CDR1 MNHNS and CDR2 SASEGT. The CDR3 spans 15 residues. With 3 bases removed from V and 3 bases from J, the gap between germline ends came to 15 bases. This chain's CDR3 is CASSDLFDSNYEQYF. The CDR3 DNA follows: TGTGCCAGCAGTGATTTATTTGACTCGAACTACGAGCAGTACTTC.

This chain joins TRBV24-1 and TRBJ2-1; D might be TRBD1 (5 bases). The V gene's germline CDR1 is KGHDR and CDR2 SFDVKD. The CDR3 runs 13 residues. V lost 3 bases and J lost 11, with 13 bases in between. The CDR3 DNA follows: TGTGCCACCAGTGATCGGATTAAGGGGAAGCAGTTCTTC. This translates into CATSDRIKGKQFF.

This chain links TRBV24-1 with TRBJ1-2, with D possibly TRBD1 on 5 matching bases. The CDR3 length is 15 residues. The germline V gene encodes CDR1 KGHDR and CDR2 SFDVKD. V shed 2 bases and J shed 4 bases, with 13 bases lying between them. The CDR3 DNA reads TGTGCCACCAGTGATTGGTCCACAGGACCCTATGGCTACACCTTC. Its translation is CATSDWSTGPYGYTF.

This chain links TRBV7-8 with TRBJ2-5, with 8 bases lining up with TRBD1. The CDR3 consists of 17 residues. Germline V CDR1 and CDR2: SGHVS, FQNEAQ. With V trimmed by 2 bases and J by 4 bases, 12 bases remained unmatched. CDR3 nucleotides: TGTGCCAGCAGCTTAATAGGCGGACAGGGCGGTGGAGAGACCCAGTACTTC. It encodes CASSLIGGQGGGETQYF.

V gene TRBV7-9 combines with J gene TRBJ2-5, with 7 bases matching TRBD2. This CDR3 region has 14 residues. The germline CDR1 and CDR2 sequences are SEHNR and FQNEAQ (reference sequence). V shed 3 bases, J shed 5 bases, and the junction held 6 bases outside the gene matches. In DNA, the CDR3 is TGTGCCAGCAGCTTGATCCTCGGGGGGGAGACCCAGTACTTC. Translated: CASSLILGGETQYF. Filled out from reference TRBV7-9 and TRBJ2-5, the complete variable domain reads DTGVSQNPRHKITKRGQNVTFRCDPISEHNRLYWYRQTLGQGPEFLTYFQNEAQLEKSRLLSDRFSAERPKGSFSTLEIQRTEQGDSAMYLCASSLILGGETQYFGPGTRLLVL.

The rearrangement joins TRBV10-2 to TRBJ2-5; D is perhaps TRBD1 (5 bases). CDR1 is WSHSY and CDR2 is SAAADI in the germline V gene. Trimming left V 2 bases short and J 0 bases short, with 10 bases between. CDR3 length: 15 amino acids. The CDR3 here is CASSETSTDQETQYF. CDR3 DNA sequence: TGCGCCAGCAGTGAGACATCGACAGACCAAGAGACCCAGTACTTC.

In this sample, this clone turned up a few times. CDR3 sequence reads: CASSEPRGEKLFF. For the CDR3, the DNA is TGTGCCAGCAGTGAACCACGGGGGGAAAAACTGTTTTTT. V gene TRBV6-1 combines with J gene TRBJ1-4; the D gene is possibly TRBD1 (5 bases). The germline V and J ends were trimmed by 2 bases and 8 bases, with 9 bases remaining between them. Germline V lookup: CDR1 MNHNS, CDR2 SASEGT. This CDR3 comprises 13 residues.

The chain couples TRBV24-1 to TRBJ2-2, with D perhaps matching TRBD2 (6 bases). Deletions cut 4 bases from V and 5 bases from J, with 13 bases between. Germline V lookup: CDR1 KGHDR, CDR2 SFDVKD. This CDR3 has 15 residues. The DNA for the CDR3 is TGTGCCACCAGTGACACGGGGAGGTGGACCGGGGAGCTGTTTTTT. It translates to CATSDTGRWTGELFF.

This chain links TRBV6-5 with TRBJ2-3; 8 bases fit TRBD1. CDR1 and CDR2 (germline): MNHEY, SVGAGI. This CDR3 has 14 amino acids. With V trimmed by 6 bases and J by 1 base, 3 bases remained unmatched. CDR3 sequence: CASRLDRGTDTQYF. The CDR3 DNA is TGTGCCAGCAGATTGGACAGGGGCACAGATACGCAGTATTTT.

The chain's CDR3 is CASSPNLAGTDTQYF. The CDR3 region has the DNA TGCGCCAGCAGCCCAAACCTAGCGGGCACAGATACGCAGTATTTT. V is TRBV5-1 and J is TRBJ2-3, with TRBD2 identical over 7 bases. Germline assignment: CDR1 SGHRS and CDR2 YFSETQ. The V segment lost 4 bases and the J segment 1 base; nucleotides outside the gene matches: 6. This CDR3 spans 15 amino acids. The whole variable domain, filled in from reference TRBV5-1 and TRBJ2-3, reads KAGVTQTPRYLIKTRGQQVTLSCSPISGHRSVSWYQQTPGQGLQFLFEYFSETQRNKGNFPGRFSGRQFSNSRSEMNVSTLELGDSALYLCASSPNLAGTDTQYFGPGTRLTVL.

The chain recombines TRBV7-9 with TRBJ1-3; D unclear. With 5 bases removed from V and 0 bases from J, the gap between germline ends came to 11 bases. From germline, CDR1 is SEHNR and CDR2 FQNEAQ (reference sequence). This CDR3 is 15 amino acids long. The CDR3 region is CASSTAGTSGNTIYF. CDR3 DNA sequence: TGTGCCAGCAGCACAGCCGGTACCTCTGGAAACACCATATATTTT.

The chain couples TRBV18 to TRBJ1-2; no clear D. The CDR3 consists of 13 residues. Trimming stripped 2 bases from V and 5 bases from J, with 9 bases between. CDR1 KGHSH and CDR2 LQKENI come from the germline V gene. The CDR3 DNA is TGTGCCAGCTCACCAATACGGGATTATGGCTACACCTTC. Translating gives CASSPIRDYGYTF.

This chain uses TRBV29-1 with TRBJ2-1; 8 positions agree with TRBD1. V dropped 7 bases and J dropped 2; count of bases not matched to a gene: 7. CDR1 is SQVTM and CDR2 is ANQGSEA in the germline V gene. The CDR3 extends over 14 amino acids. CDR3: CSAKTGETYNEQFF. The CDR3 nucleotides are TGCAGCGCCAAGACAGGGGAAACCTACAATGAGCAGTTCTTC.

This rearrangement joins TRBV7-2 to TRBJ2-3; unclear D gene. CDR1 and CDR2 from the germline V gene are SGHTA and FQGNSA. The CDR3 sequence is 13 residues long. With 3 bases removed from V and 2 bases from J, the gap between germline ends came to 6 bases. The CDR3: CASSFTFTDTQYF. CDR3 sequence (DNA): TGTGCCAGCAGCTTTACATTCACAGATACGCAGTATTTT.

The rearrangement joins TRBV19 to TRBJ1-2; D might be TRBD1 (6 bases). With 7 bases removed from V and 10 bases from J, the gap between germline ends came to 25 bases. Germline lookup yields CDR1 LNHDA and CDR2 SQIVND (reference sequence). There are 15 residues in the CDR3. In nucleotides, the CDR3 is TGTGCCAGTACCCCTCAAGACCGGGACATCGGGAACTACACCTTC. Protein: CASTPQDRDIGNYTF.

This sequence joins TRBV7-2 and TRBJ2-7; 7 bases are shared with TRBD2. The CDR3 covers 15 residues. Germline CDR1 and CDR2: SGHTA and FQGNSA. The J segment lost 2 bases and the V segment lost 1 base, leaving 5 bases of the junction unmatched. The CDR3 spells CASSLVVLAAYEQYF. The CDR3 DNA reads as TGTGCCAGCAGCTTAGTCGTCCTAGCGGCCTACGAGCAGTACTTC.

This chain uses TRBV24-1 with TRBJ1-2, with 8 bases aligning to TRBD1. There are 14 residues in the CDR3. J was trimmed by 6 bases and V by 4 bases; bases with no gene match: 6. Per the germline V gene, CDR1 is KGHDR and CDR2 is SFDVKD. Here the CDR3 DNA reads TGTGCCACCAGTGAGGGTGACAGGGGCAATGGCTACACCTTC. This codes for CATSEGDRGNGYTF.

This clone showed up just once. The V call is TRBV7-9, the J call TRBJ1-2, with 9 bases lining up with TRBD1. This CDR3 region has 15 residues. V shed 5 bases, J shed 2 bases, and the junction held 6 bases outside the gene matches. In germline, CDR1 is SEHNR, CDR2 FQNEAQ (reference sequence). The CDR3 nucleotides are TGTGCCAGCAGCCACCGGGACAGGGCAAACTATGGCTACACCTTC. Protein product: CASSHRDRANYGYTF.

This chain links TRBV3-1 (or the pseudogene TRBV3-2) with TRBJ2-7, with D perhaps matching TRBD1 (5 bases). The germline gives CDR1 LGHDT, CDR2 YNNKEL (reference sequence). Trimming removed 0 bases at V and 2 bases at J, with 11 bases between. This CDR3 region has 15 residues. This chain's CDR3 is CASSQDPVTAYEQYF. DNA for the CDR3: TGTGCCAGCAGCCAAGATCCTGTGACAGCCTACGAGCAGTACTTC.

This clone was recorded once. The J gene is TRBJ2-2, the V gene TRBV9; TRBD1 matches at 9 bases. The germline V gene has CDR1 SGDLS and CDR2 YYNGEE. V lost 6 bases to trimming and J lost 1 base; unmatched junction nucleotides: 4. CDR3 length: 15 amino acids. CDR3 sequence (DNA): TGTGCCAGCACTTGGGGACAGGGGAACACCGGGGAGCTGTTTTTT. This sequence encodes CASTWGQGNTGELFF.

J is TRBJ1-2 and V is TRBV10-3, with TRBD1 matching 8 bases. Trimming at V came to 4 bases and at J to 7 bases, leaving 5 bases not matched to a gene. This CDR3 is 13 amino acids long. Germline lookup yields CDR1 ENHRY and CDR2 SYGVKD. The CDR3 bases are TGTGCCATCAGTGCCGACAGGGGAGGTGGCTACACCTTC. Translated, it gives CAISADRGGGYTF.